Sequencing of this T cell receptor (beta chain) was carried out in a study of technical replicates of blood from a handful of donors. Profiling relied on immunoSEQ multiplex PCR, and the TCRdb table lists in-frame clones only, not all of them. Here the sample spans roughly 90,000 clones, just under 95% being singletons. CDR3 length equals 17 residues. V lost 4 bases, J lost 4 bases, and 8 bases stayed unmatched. The germline V gene has CDR1 SGHNT and CDR2 YYREEE (reference sequence). This chain connects TRBV5-4 to TRBJ2-2, with 12 bases lining up with TRBD2. Sequences were obtained from T cells isolated from PBMCs. The origin of this receptor is a human donor in good health. CDR3 sequence reads: CASSQKTSGSITGELFF. For the CDR3, the DNA is TGTGCCAGCAGCCAGAAGACTAGCGGGAGTATCACCGGGGAGCTGTTTTTT.